Listed below are T cell receptor beta chains from one sample, sequenced in a study of T cell responses to AZD1222 COVID-19 vaccine. TCRdb's copy holds only in-frame clones and misses some; the assay was immunoSEQ multiplex PCR. In the table there are 180,000 or so clones, about nine tenths of which are singletons. The sample here was peripheral blood, taken 28 days after the second AZD1222 dose. The receptors here all came from an adult who received the AZD1222 COVID-19 vaccine. Each CDR3 is given with its conserved first and last residue. Fields, in order: clone size, V gene, D gene, J gene, CDR3 DNA, CDR3 protein. The D gene is left open where the match is weak. Clone size appears in some rows only: once, few, many, or a class for an expanded clone.

-	TRBV30	-	TRBJ1-5	TGTGCCTGGAGTGTGGGGGTGGGCAATCAGCCCCAGCATTTT	CAWSVGVGNQPQHF
once	TRBV25-1	-	TRBJ1-1	TGTGCCAGCAGTGTAGCGGCTGAAGCTTTCTTT	CASSVAAEAFF
-	TRBV5-4	-	TRBJ2-7	TGTGCCAGCAGCGAAGGGCCCTCCTACGAGCAGTACTTC	CASSEGPSYEQYF
-	TRBV4-1	-	TRBJ1-2	TGCGCCAGCAGCCAAGTCGGGCGACAGGCCACCGCCGGCTACACCTTC	CASSQVGRQATAGYTF
-	TRBV10-3	-	TRBJ2-1	TGTGCCATCAGTGGTCGGGACTCTTCGTCTAGTGAGCAGTTCTTC	CAISGRDSSSSEQFF
-	TRBV6-5	-	TRBJ1-4	TGTGCCAGCAGCTTGAGGGGGGAGACTAATGAAAAACTGTTTTTT	CASSLRGETNEKLFF
-	TRBV7-9	-	TRBJ1-4	TGTGCCAGCAGCCCAACTGCGGGGGGAGGGGAAAAACTGTTTTTT	CASSPTAGGGEKLFF
-	TRBV2	-	TRBJ1-1	TGTGCCAGCACCGGGGCGGGACACCTAAACACTGAAGCTTTCTTT	CASTGAGHLNTEAFF
-	TRBV10-3	TRBD1	TRBJ1-3	TGTGCCATGTCAGCCGGGACAGGGAGTGACACCATATATTTT	CAMSAGTGSDTIYF
-	TRBV12-3/TRBV12-4	-	TRBJ1-2	TGTGCCAGCAGTTTCGGGACCCTGGGCTACACCTTC	CASSFGTLGYTF
few	TRBV4-2	-	TRBJ2-1	TGTGCCAGCAGCCAAGATACGGGTGAGCAGTTCTTC	CASSQDTGEQFF
-	TRBV5-1	TRBD2	TRBJ2-7	TGCGCCAGCAGCGGAACTAGCGGGAGAATCGAACCGTACTTC	CASSGTSGRIEPYF
-	TRBV6-5	-	TRBJ2-2	TGTGCCATAGTAGGGGGTTCCGGGGAGCTGTTTTTT	CAIVGGSGELFF
-	TRBV2	-	TRBJ1-4	TGTGCCAGCAAGGGAGAAACAGGGACTGAAAAACTGTTTTTT	CASKGETGTEKLFF
once	TRBV2	-	TRBJ1-1	TGTGCCAGCAGTGGTAACCCCGCCTTAGGAGCTTTCTTT	CASSGNPALGAFF
-	TRBV5-1	TRBD1	TRBJ1-6	TGCGCCAGCAGCTTGGGACAGGGGGTTACTGGACCCCTCCACTTT	CASSLGQGVTGPLHF
-	TRBV2	-	TRBJ2-1	TGTGCCAGCAGTGAAGTGGCGGGCCGATACAATGAGCAGTTCTTC	CASSEVAGRYNEQFF
-	TRBV5-1	TRBD1	TRBJ1-1	TGCGCCAGCAGCTTGGCGGGACAGAACGCTCATGAAGCTTTCTTT	CASSLAGQNAHEAFF
-	TRBV21-1	-	TRBJ2-3	TGTGCCAGCAGCAAGCGGGACTCGATCACAGATACGCAGTATTTT	CASSKRDSITDTQYF
-	TRBV5-1	-	TRBJ1-1	TGCGCCAGCAGCATAACCAACATGAAAGACACTGAAGCTTTCTTT	CASSITNMKDTEAFF
-	TRBV7-3	-	TRBJ1-6	TGTGCCAGCAGCCGACGGAGGGCAGGGGAGGTAGGGTCCTATAATTCACCCCTCCACTTT	CASSRRRAGEVGSYNSPLHF
-	TRBV2	TRBD2	TRBJ2-4	TGTGCCAGCAGTGAATGGACTAGTGGACTTGGAAACATTCAGTACTTC	CASSEWTSGLGNIQYF
-	TRBV5-4	TRBD1	TRBJ2-7	TGTGCCAGCAGCTCTGACAGGGGGCGGTCACGCGAGCAGTACTTC	CASSSDRGRSREQYF
-	TRBV5-4	-	TRBJ1-2	TGTGCCAGCATGCCCCAAATAGACGCGTCCTATGGCTACACCTTC	CASMPQIDASYGYTF
-	TRBV5-1	TRBD2	TRBJ2-6	TGCGCCAGCAGCTTGGCGAGCGGGAGGGCTGGGGCCAACGTCCTGACTTTC	CASSLASGRAGANVLTF
-	TRBV7-2	-	TRBJ2-1	TGTGCCAGCAGCGCGCACAATGAGCAGTTCTTC	CASSAHNEQFF
once	TRBV4-2	TRBD1	TRBJ1-2	TGTGCCAGCAGCCAGCTTCAGGGGGCGAGTGGCTACACCTTC	CASSQLQGASGYTF
-	TRBV10-3	-	TRBJ1-1	TGTGCCATCACCGGCAGTTTGAACACTGAAGCTTTCTTT	CAITGSLNTEAFF
-	TRBV5-1	TRBD2	TRBJ2-2	TGCGCCAGCAGTCGAACATCCCCCGGGACTACTACCGGGGAGCTGTTTTTT	CASSRTSPGTTTGELFF
-	TRBV28	TRBD1	TRBJ1-2	TGTGCCAGCAGTTTATTTGGGACAGGGGCCGAAGGCTACACCTTC	CASSLFGTGAEGYTF
-	TRBV7-9	TRBD1	TRBJ1-4	TGTGCCAGCAGTCTGACAGGGGGAAACGAAAAACTGTTTTTT	CASSLTGGNEKLFF
-	TRBV18	-	TRBJ1-3	TGTGCCAGCTCACCGGGGCAGGCTAGTACTGGAAACACCATATATTTT	CASSPGQASTGNTIYF
-	TRBV3-1/TRBV3-2	TRBD2	TRBJ2-5	TGTGCCAGCAGCCAAGCTAGCGGGGTCGGTAGTGGCAAGACCCAGTACTTC	CASSQASGVGSGKTQYF
-	TRBV18	TRBD2	TRBJ2-7	TGTGCCAGCTCACCGAGGACTAGCGCCTCCTACGAGCAGTACTTC	CASSPRTSASYEQYF
-	TRBV3-1/TRBV3-2	-	TRBJ2-7	TGTGCCAGCACCGGGGGCCCTATTTCCTACGAGCAGTACTTC	CASTGGPISYEQYF
-	TRBV30	-	TRBJ1-1	TGTGCCTGCCCCAGACGGGGGATGAACACTGAAGCTTTCTTT	CACPRRGMNTEAFF
-	TRBV9	-	TRBJ2-1	TGTGCCAGCAGCCCCAGGGGTCTTTTCATCGGCAATGAGCAGTTCTTC	CASSPRGLFIGNEQFF
-	TRBV7-9	TRBD2	TRBJ2-7	TGTGCCACCTCCTTCGGGGGGGACTACGAGCAGTACTTC	CATSFGGDYEQYF
-	TRBV6-5	-	TRBJ2-1	TGTGCCAGCAGTTACCGCGCTAGCGCGAACAATGAGCAGTTCTTC	CASSYRASANNEQFF
few	TRBV12-3/TRBV12-4	-	TRBJ1-2	TGTGCCAGCAGTTTTGATAGAGCCGGCTACACCTTC	CASSFDRAGYTF
-	TRBV4-2	-	TRBJ2-1	TGTGCCAGCAGCCAAGGTGTGACGTACAATGAGCAGTTCTTC	CASSQGVTYNEQFF
-	TRBV10-3	TRBD1	TRBJ2-4	TGTGCCATCAGTGAGTCGAAGACAGGGATAAACATTCAGTACTTC	CAISESKTGINIQYF
few	TRBV15	-	TRBJ2-3	TGTGCCACCAGCAGAGATTACGCCCAAACGCAGTATTTT	CATSRDYAQTQYF
-	TRBV6-5	-	TRBJ2-1	TGTGCCATAAAAACAGGGTTGGAACAGTTCTTC	CAIKTGLEQFF
-	TRBV19	-	TRBJ1-1	TGTGCCAGTAGTCTCAGGGGCCAGAACACTGAAGCTTTCTTT	CASSLRGQNTEAFF
-	TRBV21-1	-	TRBJ1-1	TGTGCCAGCAGCAAAGCCAATTCGATAGTGGTGAAGAACACTGAAGCTTTCTTT	CASSKANSIVVKNTEAFF
-	TRBV4-2	TRBD1	TRBJ1-3	TGTGCCAGCAGCCGCAACAGGGGGGGTGGAAACACCATATATTTT	CASSRNRGGGNTIYF
-	TRBV5-6	-	TRBJ1-5	TGTGCCAGCAGCTCGGCCCAGGGATATAGCAATCAGCCCCAGCATTTT	CASSSAQGYSNQPQHF
-	TRBV28	-	TRBJ1-1	TGTGCCAGTGAAGTCGGTGGGAACACTGAAGCTTTCTTT	CASEVGGNTEAFF
-	TRBV6-1	-	TRBJ2-5	TGTGCCAGCAGTGAAAACGACGGAGAGACCCAGTACTTC	CASSENDGETQYF
-	TRBV3-1/TRBV3-2	TRBD2	TRBJ2-3	TGTGCCAGCAGCCAAGGCCGGACTAGCGGGTACGGAGATACGCAGTATTTT	CASSQGRTSGYGDTQYF
-	TRBV6-5	-	TRBJ1-4	TGTGCCAGCAGTTCCCAAGGGCGCCGAAATGAAAAACTGTTTTTT	CASSSQGRRNEKLFF
once	TRBV3-1/TRBV3-2	-	TRBJ1-1	TGTGCCAGCAGCCCTTTGGCCCCAAGGGCTGAAGCTTTCTTT	CASSPLAPRAEAFF
-	TRBV6-4	TRBD2	TRBJ2-3	TGTGCCAGAGATCCTAGCGGGGGTATTCGCACAGATACGCAGTATTTT	CARDPSGGIRTDTQYF
-	TRBV11-2	TRBD1	TRBJ1-2	TGTGCCAGCAGCCCAACAGGGGGCTATGGCTACACCTTC	CASSPTGGYGYTF